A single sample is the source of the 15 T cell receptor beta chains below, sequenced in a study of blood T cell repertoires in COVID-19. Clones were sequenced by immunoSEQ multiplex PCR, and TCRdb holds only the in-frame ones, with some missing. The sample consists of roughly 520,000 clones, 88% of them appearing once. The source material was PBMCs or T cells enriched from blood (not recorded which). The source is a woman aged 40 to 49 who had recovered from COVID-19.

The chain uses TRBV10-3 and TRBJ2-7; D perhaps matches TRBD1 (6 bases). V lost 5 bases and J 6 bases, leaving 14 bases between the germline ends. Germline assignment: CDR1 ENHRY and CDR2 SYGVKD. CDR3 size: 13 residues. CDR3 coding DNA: TGTGCCATCAGTCCCCCTACAGGGTTCGAGCAGTACTTC. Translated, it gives CAISPPTGFEQYF.

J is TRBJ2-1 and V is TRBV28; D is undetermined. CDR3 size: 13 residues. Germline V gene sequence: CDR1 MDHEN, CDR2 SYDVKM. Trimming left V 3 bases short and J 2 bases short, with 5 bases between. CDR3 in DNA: TGTGCCAGCAGTTTTAGTCCCTACAATGAGCAGTTCTTC. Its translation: CASSFSPYNEQFF.

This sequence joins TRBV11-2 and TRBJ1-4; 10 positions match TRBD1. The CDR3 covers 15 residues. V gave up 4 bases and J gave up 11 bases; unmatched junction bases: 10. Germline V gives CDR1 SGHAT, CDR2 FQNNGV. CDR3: CASSSTPGTGVKLFF. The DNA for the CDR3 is TGTGCCAGCAGCTCCACCCCCGGGACAGGGGTTAAACTGTTTTTT.

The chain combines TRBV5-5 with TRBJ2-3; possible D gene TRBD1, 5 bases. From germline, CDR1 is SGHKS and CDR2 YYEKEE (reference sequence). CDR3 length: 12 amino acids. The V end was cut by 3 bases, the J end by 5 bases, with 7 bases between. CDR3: CASSSRVDTQYF. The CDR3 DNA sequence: TGTGCCAGCAGCTCCAGGGTAGATACGCAGTATTTT.

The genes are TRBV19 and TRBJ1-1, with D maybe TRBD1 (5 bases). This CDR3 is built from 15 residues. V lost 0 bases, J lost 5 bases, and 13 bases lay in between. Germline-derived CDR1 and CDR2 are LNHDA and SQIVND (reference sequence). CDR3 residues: CASSIDPGGGTEAFF. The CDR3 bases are TGTGCCAGTAGTATAGATCCCGGGGGAGGTACTGAAGCTTTCTTT.

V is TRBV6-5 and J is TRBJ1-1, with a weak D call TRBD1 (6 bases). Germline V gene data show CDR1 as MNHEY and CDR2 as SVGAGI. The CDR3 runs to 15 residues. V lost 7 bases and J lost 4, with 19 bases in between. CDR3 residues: CASNGGPVEATEAFF. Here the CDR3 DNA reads TGTGCCAGCAATGGGGGCCCCGTAGAGGCCACTGAAGCTTTCTTT.

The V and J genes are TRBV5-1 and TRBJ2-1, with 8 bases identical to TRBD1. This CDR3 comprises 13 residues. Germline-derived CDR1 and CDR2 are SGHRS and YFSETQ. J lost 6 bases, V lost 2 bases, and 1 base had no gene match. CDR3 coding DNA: TGCGCCAGCAGCTTTACAGGGGGCAATGAGCAGTTCTTC. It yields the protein CASSFTGGNEQFF. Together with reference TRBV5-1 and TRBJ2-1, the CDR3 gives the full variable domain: KAGVTQTPRYLIKTRGQQVTLSCSPISGHRSVSWYQQTPGQGLQFLFEYFSETQRNKGNFPGRFSGRQFSNSRSEMNVSTLELGDSALYLCASSFTGGNEQFFGPGTRLTVL.

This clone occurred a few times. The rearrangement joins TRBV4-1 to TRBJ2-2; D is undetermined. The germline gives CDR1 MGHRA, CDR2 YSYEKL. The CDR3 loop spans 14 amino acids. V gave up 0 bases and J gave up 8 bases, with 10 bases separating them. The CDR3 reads CASSQEGSSGELFF. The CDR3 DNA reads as TGCGCCAGCAGCCAAGAGGGCTCATCAGGGGAGCTGTTTTTT.

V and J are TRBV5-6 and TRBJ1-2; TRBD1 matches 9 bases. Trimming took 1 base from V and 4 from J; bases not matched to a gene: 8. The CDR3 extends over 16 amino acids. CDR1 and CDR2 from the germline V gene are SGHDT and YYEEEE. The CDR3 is CASSLTSSGQGYGYTF. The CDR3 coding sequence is TGTGCCAGCAGCTTGACGTCGTCGGGACAGGGCTATGGCTACACCTTC.

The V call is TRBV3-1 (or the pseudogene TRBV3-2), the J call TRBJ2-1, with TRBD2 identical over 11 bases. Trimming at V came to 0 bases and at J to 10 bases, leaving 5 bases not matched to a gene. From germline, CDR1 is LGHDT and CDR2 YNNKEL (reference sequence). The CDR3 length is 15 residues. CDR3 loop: CASSQDSGRAQEQFF. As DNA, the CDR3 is TGTGCCAGCAGCCAAGATAGCGGGAGGGCCCAGGAGCAGTTCTTC.

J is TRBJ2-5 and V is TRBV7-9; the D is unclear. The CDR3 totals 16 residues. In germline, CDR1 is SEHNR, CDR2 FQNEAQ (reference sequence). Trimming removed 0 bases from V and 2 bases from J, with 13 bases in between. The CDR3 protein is CASSLANFPPQETQYF. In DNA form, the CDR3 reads TGTGCCAGCAGCTTAGCAAACTTCCCCCCACAAGAGACCCAGTACTTC.

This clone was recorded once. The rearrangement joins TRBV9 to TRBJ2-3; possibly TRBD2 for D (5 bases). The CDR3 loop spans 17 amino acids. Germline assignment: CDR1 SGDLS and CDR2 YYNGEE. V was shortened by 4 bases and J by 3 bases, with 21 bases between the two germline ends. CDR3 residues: CASSRTVSGERTDTQYF. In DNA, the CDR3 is TGTGCCAGCAGCCGAACCGTGTCCGGGGAGAGGACAGATACGCAGTATTTT. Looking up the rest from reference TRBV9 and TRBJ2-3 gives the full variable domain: DSGVTQTPKHLITATGQRVTLRCSPRSGDLSVYWYQQSLDQGLQFLIQYYNGEERAKGNILERFSAQQFPDLHSELNLSSLELGDSALYFCASSRTVSGERTDTQYFGPGTRLTVL.

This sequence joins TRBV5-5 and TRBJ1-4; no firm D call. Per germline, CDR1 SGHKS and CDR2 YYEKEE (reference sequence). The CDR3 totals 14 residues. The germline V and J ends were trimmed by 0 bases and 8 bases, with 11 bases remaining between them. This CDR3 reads CASSLEAIGEKLFF. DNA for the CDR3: TGTGCCAGCAGCTTGGAGGCCATCGGGGAAAAACTGTTTTTT.

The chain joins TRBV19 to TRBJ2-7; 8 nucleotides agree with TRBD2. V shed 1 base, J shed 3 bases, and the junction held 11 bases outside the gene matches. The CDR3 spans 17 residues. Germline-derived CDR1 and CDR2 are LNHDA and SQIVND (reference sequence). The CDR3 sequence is CASSIGGWREDFYEQYF. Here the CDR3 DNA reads TGTGCCAGTAGTATAGGAGGCTGGCGGGAGGACTTCTACGAGCAGTACTTC.

Written as DNA, the CDR3 is TGTGCCAGCAGCTTAGACCGTTCCCCCTTAAGTAACGGGGGAGAGGGCTACACCTTC. Its translation is CASSLDRSPLSNGGEGYTF. The chain uses TRBV11-2 and TRBJ1-2, with D possibly being TRBD1 (5 bases). This CDR3 is 19 amino acids long. Germline CDR1 and CDR2: SGHAT and FQNNGV. Trimming cost V 0 bases and J 8 bases, with 28 bases left between them.